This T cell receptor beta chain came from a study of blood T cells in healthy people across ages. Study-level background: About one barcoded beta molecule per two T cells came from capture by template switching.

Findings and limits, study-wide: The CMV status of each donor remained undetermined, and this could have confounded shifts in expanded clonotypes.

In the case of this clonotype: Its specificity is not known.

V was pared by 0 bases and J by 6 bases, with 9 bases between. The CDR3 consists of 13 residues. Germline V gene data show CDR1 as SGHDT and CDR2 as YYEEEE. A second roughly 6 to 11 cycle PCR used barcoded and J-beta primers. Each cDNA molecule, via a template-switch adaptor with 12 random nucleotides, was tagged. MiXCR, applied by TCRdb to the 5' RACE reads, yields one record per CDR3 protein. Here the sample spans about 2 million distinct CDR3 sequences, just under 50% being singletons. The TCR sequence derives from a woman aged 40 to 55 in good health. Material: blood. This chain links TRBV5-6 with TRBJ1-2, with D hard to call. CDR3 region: CASSLEWTDGYTF. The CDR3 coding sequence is TGTGCCAGCAGCTTGGAATGGACGGATGGCTACACCTTC.